This TCR beta chain was recovered during a study of T cells after yellow fever vaccination. This clonotype has only a few counts. The CDR3 is 16 amino acids. V lost 6 bases and J lost 3, with 19 bases in between. TCRdb itself ran the 5' RACE reads through MiXCR, one entry per CDR3 protein. The table has 150,000 to 200,000 distinct CDR3 sequences, approximately 10% seen once; the top ten hold about 38%. The sequencing used CD8+ T cells sorted from PBMCs, collected 15 days after the yellow fever booster vaccination. This TCR was sampled from a man younger than 30 who received the YFV17D yellow fever vaccine. The V and J genes are TRBV12-3 or TRBV12-4 and TRBJ2-3; the D gene is possibly TRBD1 (6 bases). The CDR3 region is CASSPPTDSFTDTQYF. CDR3 in DNA: TGTGCCAGCAGCCCCCCCACGGACAGTTTTACAGATACGCAGTATTTT.